The rows below give T cell receptor beta chains drawn from one sample of a study of T cell responses to AZD1222 COVID-19 vaccine. Repertoires were generated with immunoSEQ multiplex PCR, while TCRdb's copy carries only in-frame clones and drops some. Of under 150,000 clones in the sample, approximately 94% were seen once. The sequencing here drew on peripheral blood, taken on day 0 of AZD1222 vaccination. The receptors originated from an adult in good health. Each CDR3 is given with its conserved first and last residue. D genes are given only for firm matches. Size is omitted from some rows. Given values are once, few, many or a class for expanded clones.

v_call	j_call	clone_size	d_call	cdr3_aa	cdr3_nt
TRBV7-2	TRBJ1-1	NA	NA	CASSFVGLGEAFF	TGTGCCAGCAGCTTCGTGGGGCTCGGGGAAGCTTTCTTT
TRBV7-8	TRBJ2-7	NA	NA	CASSPLRTYEQYF	TGTGCCAGCAGCCCTCTTCGGACCTACGAGCAGTACTTC
TRBV5-8	TRBJ1-6	NA	NA	CASNDNRDSYNSPLHF	TGTGCCAGCAACGATAACAGGGACTCCTATAATTCACCCCTCCACTTT
TRBV19	TRBJ1-2	NA	NA	CASSVDRIYGYTF	TGTGCCAGTAGTGTCGACAGAATCTATGGCTACACCTTC
TRBV6-5	TRBJ1-1	NA	NA	CASSLQASNTEAFF	TGTGCCAGCAGTTTACAGGCCTCGAACACTGAAGCTTTCTTT
TRBV19	TRBJ2-1	NA	NA	CARLPSEAYNEQFF	TGTGCCCGGCTGCCCAGCGAGGCCTACAATGAGCAGTTCTTC
TRBV3-1/TRBV3-2	TRBJ1-1	NA	TRBD1	CASSQGGRGLTEAFF	TGTGCCAGCAGCCAAGGTGGCAGGGGGTTGACTGAAGCTTTCTTT
TRBV27	TRBJ1-5	NA	NA	CASSFTADSNQPQHF	TGTGCCAGCAGTTTTACAGCCGATAGCAATCAGCCCCAGCATTTT
TRBV7-2	TRBJ2-7	once	TRBD1	CASSWRQGAYEQYF	TGTGCCAGCAGCTGGAGACAGGGGGCGTACGAGCAGTACTTC
TRBV4-3	TRBJ1-2	NA	NA	CASSRTHDSLWGYTF	TGCGCCAGCAGCCGCACCCACGACAGTCTGTGGGGCTACACCTTC
TRBV5-6	TRBJ2-4	once	TRBD1	CASSLGQGARNIQYF	TGTGCCAGCAGCTTGGGACAGGGGGCGAGGAACATTCAGTACTTC
TRBV23-1	TRBJ2-5	NA	NA	CASYEVIQETQYF	TGCGCCAGTTATGAGGTGATTCAAGAGACCCAGTACTTC
TRBV5-1	TRBJ1-3	NA	NA	CASSLLEGNSGNTIYF	TGCGCCAGCAGCTTGTTAGAGGGGAACTCTGGAAACACCATATATTTT
TRBV28	TRBJ2-5	NA	TRBD2	CASTGTTKETQYF	TGTGCCAGCACAGGGACTACCAAAGAGACCCAGTACTTC
TRBV2	TRBJ1-2	NA	TRBD1	CARGQGNTNYGYTF	TGTGCCAGGGGACAGGGAAACACTAACTATGGCTACACCTTC
TRBV19	TRBJ1-2	NA	NA	CASIPSSDLDGYTF	TGTGCCAGTATCCCATCGTCAGACTTAGATGGCTACACCTTC
TRBV5-4	TRBJ1-1	NA	TRBD1	CASSSGQGRTEAFF	TGTGCCAGCAGCTCCGGACAGGGGCGAACTGAAGCTTTCTTT
TRBV5-3	TRBJ1-5	NA	NA	CARSLNPAAHNQPQHF	TGTGCCAGAAGCTTGAACCCGGCAGCCCACAATCAGCCCCAGCATTTT
TRBV29-1	TRBJ1-2	NA	NA	CSVGWGYGYTF	TGCAGCGTCGGATGGGGCTATGGCTACACCTTC